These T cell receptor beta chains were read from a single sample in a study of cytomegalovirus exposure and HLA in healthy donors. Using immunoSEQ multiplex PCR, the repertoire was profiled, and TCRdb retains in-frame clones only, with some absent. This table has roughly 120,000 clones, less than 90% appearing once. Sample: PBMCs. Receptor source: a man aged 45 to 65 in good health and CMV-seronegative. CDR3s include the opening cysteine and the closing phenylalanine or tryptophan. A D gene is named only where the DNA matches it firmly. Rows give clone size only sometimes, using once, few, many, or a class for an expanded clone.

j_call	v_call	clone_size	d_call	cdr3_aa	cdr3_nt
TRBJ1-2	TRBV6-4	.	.	CASSASGGYGYTF	TGTGCCAGCAGCGCCTCGGGTGGGTACGGCTACACCTTC
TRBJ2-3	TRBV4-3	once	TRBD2	CASSPSGGAPDTQYF	TGCGCCAGCAGCCCTAGCGGGGGGGCGCCAGATACGCAGTATTTT
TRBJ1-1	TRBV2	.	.	CASRLQQNTEAFF	TGTGCCAGCAGGTTACAGCAGAACACTGAAGCTTTCTTT
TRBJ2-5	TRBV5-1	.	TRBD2	CASSLTGTSGGAQETQYF	TGCGCCAGCAGCTTAACCGGGACTAGCGGGGGGGCCCAAGAGACCCAGTACTTC
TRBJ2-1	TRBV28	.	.	CASRRQSSYNEQFF	TGTGCCAGCAGGCGACAGAGCTCCTACAATGAGCAGTTCTTC
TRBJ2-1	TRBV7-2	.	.	CASSSQGMVEQFF	TGTGCCAGCAGCTCTCAGGGAATGGTTGAGCAGTTCTTC
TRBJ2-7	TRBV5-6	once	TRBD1	CASSQGTAQFYEQYF	TGTGCCAGCAGCCAAGGGACAGCGCAGTTCTACGAGCAGTACTTC
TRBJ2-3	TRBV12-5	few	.	CASGSGVTYSTDTQYF	TGTGCTAGTGGTTCGGGAGTTACGTACAGCACAGATACGCAGTATTTT
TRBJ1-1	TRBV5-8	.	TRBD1	CASSLVGGQGSTEAFF	TGTGCCAGCAGCTTGGTTGGGGGACAGGGGAGCACTGAAGCTTTCTTT
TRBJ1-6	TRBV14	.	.	CASSQLGSYNSPLHF	TGTGCCAGCAGCCAACTTGGCTCTTATAATTCACCCCTCCACTTT
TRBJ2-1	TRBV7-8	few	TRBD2	CASSFPAGGHSYNEQFF	TGTGCCAGCAGTTTCCCAGCGGGGGGCCACTCCTACAATGAGCAGTTCTTC
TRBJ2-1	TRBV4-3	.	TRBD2	CASKSSAGVVDEQFF	TGCGCCAGCAAGTCTAGCGCGGGAGTCGTCGATGAGCAGTTCTTC
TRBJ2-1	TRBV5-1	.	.	CASSLDRLFSNEQFF	TGCGCCAGCAGCTTGGACAGGTTGTTTAGCAATGAGCAGTTCTTC
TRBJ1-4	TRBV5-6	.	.	CASSLLDEGKLFF	TGTGCCAGCAGCCTGCTTGACGAGGGAAAACTGTTTTTT
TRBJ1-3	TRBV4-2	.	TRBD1	CASSLGTASGNTIYF	TGTGCCAGCAGCCTTGGGACAGCCTCTGGAAACACCATATATTTT
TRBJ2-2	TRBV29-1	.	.	CSVVVQGDTGELFF	TGCAGCGTTGTTGTTCAGGGTGACACCGGGGAGCTGTTTTTT
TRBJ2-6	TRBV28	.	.	CASSFLRRASGANVLTF	TGTGCCAGCAGTTTTCTCCGCAGGGCCTCTGGGGCCAACGTCCTGACTTTC
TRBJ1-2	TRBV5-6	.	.	CASSLVRAAYGYTF	TGTGCCAGCAGCTTAGTGAGGGCGGCATATGGCTACACCTTC
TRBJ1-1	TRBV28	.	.	CASSPEAGNSEAFF	TGTGCCAGCAGTCCGGAGGCGGGTAATTCTGAAGCTTTCTTT
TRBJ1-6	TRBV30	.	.	CAWTVGVANSPLHF	TGTGCCTGGACGGTCGGGGTTGCAAATTCACCCCTCCACTTT
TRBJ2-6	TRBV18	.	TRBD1	CASSPLGAGGTGANVLTF	TGTGCCAGCTCACCCTTAGGGGCAGGGGGCACTGGGGCCAACGTCCTGACTTTC
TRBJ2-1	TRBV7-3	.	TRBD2	CASSSLLAGGPGEQFF	TGTGCCAGCAGCTCCCTCCTAGCGGGAGGGCCCGGTGAGCAGTTCTTC
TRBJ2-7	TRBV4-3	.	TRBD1	CASSRAHGQGASYEQYF	TGCGCCAGCAGCCGAGCGCACGGACAGGGGGCATCCTACGAGCAGTACTTC
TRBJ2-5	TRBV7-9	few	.	CASSFTTYQETQYF	TGTGCCAGCAGCTTTACTACTTACCAAGAGACCCAGTACTTC
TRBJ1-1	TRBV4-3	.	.	CASSQAGADTEAFF	TGCGCCAGCAGCCAAGCAGGGGCTGACACTGAAGCTTTCTTT
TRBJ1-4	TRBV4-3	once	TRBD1	CASSQFTGTGNEKLFF	TGCGCCAGCAGCCAGTTCACCGGGACAGGAAATGAAAAACTGTTTTTT
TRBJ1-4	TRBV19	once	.	CASSIDRQLNEKLFF	TGTGCCAGTAGTATAGATCGACAGTTAAATGAAAAACTGTTTTTT
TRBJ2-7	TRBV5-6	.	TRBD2	CASSLVTSGRGGEQYF	TGTGCCAGCAGCTTGGTAACTAGCGGGAGGGGCGGGGAGCAGTACTTC
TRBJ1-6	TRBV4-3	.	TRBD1	CASSRSTGTVNSPLHF	TGCGCCAGCAGCCGATCTACCGGGACAGTGAATTCACCCCTCCACTTT
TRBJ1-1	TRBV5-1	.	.	CASSWMGGTEAFF	TGCGCCAGCAGCTGGATGGGGGGCACTGAAGCTTTCTTT
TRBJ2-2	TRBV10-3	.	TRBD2	CAISESILGLAGTGELFF	TGTGCCATCAGTGAGTCGATCTTGGGACTAGCAGGAACCGGGGAGCTGTTTTTT
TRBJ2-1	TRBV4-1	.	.	CASKTGPGTSSNEQFF	TGCGCCAGTAAGACAGGGCCCGGGACTAGTTCGAATGAGCAGTTCTTC
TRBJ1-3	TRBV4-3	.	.	CASSQVEGDTIYF	TGCGCCAGCAGCCAGGTGGAGGGAGACACCATATATTTT
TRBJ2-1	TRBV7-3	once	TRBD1	CASSGTGTGDNEQFF	TGTGCCAGCAGCGGAACCGGGACAGGAGACAATGAGCAGTTCTTC
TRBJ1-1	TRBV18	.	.	CASSPGRATEAFF	TGTGCCAGCTCACCAGGCAGGGCCACTGAAGCTTTCTTT
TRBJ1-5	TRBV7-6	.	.	CASSLEAGVRQPQHF	TGTGCCAGCAGCTTAGAGGCAGGGGTAAGACAGCCCCAGCATTTT
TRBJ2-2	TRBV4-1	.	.	CASSQESLAPSTGELFF	TGCGCCAGCAGCCAAGAGAGTCTAGCACCGAGCACCGGGGAGCTGTTTTTT
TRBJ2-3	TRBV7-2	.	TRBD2	CASSLYGAGSTDTQYF	TGTGCCAGCAGCTTATATGGAGCGGGGAGCACAGATACGCAGTATTTT
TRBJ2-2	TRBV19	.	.	CASSLTVVGVTGELFF	TGTGCCAGTAGCCTTACAGTAGTGGGAGTCACCGGGGAGCTGTTTTTT
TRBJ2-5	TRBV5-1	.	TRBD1	CASSWGTGGVGETQYF	TGCGCCAGCAGCTGGGGGACAGGGGGCGTCGGAGAGACCCAGTACTTC
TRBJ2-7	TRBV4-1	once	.	CASSDTGYEQYF	TGCGCCAGCAGCGACACTGGCTACGAGCAGTACTTC
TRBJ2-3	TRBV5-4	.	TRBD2	CASSSGLAEDTQYF	TGTGCCAGCAGTTCCGGACTAGCAGAAGATACGCAGTATTTT
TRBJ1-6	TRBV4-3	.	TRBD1	CASSRNRDSNSPLHF	TGCGCCAGCAGCCGGAACCGGGACAGTAATTCACCCCTCCACTTT
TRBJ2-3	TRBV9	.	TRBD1	CASSSRSGTGLDTQYF	TGTGCCAGCAGCTCCCGCTCCGGGACAGGGTTGGATACGCAGTATTTT
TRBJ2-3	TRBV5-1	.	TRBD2	CASSSGGSGGGSRTQYF	TGCGCCAGCAGCTCGGGGGGTAGCGGGGGGGGCTCAAGGACGCAGTATTTT
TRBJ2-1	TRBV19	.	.	CASSGLSSYNEQFF	TGTGCCAGTAGTGGACTGAGCTCCTACAATGAGCAGTTCTTC
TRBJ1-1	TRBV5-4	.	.	CASSLGGGLNTEAFF	TGTGCCAGCAGCTTGGGAGGCGGCCTGAACACTGAAGCTTTCTTT
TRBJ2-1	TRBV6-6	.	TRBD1	CASSKTGHEQFF	TGTGCCAGCAGTAAGACAGGGCATGAGCAGTTCTTC
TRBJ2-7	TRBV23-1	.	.	CASSQGGNEQYF	TGCGCCAGCAGTCAAGGGGGGAACGAGCAGTACTTC
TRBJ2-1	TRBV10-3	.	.	CAISSRNPEQFF	TGTGCCATCAGTTCCCGTAATCCGGAGCAGTTCTTC